Given below is one T cell receptor beta chain in context. Its specificity is not known. The data stem from a study of human T cells and chemical hapten exposure. Study context: Slight volume differences across pooled libraries mainly accounted for varying per-sample TCR yields. Study outcomes and limitations: Those TCRs sitting above 1 in 1000 frequency stayed the same with DPC sensitization.

The germline V gene encodes CDR1 MNHEY and CDR2 SMNVEV (reference sequence). The J segment lost 12 bases and the V segment lost 3 bases, leaving 13 bases of the junction unmatched. The CDR3 sequence is 15 residues long. Unfractionated whole blood served as the source for total RNA extraction. The library tagged each cDNA molecule with unique molecular identifiers. In the original workflow: Sampled TCR counts reached a median of about 90,000 per sample, with values ranging from roughly 20,000 to 700,000. Each CDR3 protein is one row after TCRdb ran MiXCR on the 5' RACE reads. The V and J calls shown here were made by TCRdb, not taken from the authors' results. The sample lists roughly 110,000 distinct CDR3 sequences; around a fifth were seen once.

The sequence derives from a human donor in good health. The chain is built from TRBV27 and TRBJ1-4; 7 bases are a match to TRBD1. The CDR3: CASSFAPAGGWELFF. Here the CDR3 DNA reads TGTGCCAGCAGTTTCGCCCCCGCAGGGGGTTGGGAACTGTTTTTT.